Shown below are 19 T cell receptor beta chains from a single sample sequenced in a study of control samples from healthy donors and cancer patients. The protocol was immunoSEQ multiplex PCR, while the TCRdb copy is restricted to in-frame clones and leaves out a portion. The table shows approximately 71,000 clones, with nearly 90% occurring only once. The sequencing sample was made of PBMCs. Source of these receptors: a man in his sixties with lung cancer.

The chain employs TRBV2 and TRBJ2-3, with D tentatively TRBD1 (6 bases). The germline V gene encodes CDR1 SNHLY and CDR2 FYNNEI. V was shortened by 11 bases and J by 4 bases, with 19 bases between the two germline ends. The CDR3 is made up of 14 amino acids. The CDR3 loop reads CAGEVQGVADTQYF. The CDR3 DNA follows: TGTGCCGGAGAGGTACAGGGAGTCGCAGATACGCAGTATTTT.

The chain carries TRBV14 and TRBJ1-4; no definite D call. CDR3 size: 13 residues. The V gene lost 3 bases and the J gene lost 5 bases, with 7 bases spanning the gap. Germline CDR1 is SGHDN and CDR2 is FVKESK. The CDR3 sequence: CASSQAGNEKLFF. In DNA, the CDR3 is TGTGCCAGCAGCCAGGCGGGGAATGAAAAACTGTTTTTT.

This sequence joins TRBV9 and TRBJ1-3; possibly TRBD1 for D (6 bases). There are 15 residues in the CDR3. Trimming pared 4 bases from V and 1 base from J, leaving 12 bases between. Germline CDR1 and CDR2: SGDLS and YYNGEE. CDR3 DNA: TGTGCCAGCAGCCGACGACAGGATTCTGGAAACACCATATATTTT. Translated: CASSRRQDSGNTIYF.

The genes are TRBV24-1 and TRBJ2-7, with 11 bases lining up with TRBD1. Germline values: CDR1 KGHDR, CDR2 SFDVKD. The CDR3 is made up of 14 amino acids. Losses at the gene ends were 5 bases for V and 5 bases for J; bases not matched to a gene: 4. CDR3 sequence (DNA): TGTGCCACCAGTGCTGGACAGGGGGCTAACGAGCAGTACTTC. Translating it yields CATSAGQGANEQYF.

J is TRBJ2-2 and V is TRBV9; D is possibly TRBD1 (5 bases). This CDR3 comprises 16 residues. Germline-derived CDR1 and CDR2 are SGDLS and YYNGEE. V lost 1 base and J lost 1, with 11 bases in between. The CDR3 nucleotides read TGTGCCAGCAGCGTAAGGGAAACAGGGAACACCGGGGAGCTGTTTTTT. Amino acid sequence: CASSVRETGNTGELFF.

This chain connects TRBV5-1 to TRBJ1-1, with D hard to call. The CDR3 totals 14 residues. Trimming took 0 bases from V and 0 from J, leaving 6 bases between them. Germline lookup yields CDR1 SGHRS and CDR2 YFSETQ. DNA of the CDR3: TGCGCCAGCAGCTTGGATGGAGTGAACACTGAAGCTTTCTTT. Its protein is CASSLDGVNTEAFF.

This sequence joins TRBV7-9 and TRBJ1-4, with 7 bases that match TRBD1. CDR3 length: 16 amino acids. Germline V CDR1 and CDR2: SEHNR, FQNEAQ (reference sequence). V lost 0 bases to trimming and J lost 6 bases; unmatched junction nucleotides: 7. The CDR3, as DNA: TGTGCCAGCAGCTTAGCCCTGACAGGGAGGGATGAAAAACTGTTTTTT. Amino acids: CASSLALTGRDEKLFF.

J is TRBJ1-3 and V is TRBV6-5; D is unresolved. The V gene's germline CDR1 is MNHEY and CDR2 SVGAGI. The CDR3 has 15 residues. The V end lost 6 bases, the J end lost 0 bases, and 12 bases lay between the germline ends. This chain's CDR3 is CASSLRGSSGNTIYF. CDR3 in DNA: TGTGCCAGCAGCCTTCGTGGGAGCTCTGGAAACACCATATATTTT.

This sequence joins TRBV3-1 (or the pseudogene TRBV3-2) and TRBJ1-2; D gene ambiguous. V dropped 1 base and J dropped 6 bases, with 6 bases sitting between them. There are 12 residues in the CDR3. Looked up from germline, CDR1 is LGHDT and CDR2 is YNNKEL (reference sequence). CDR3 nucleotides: TGTGCCAGCAGCCAAGGCTGGGATGGCTACACCTTC. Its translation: CASSQGWDGYTF.

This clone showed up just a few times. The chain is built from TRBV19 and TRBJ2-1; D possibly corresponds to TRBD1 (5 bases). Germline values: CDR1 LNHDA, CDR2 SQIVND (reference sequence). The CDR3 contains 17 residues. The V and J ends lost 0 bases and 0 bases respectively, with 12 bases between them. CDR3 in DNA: TGTGCCAGTAGTATAGATCGTCCAGGGAACTCCTACAATGAGCAGTTCTTC. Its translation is CASSIDRPGNSYNEQFF.

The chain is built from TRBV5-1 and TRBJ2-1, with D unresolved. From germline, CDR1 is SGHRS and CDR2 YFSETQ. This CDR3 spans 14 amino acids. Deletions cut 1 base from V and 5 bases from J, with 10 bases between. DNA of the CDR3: TGCGCCAGCAGCTTGTCGGGCACCGACAATGAGCAGTTCTTC. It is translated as CASSLSGTDNEQFF.

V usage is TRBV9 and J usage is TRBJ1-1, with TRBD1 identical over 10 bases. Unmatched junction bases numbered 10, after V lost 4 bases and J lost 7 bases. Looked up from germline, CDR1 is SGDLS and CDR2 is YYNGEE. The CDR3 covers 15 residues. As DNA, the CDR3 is TGTGCCAGCAGCCCCGGGACAGGGGCGCGGAGTGAAGCTTTCTTT. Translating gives CASSPGTGARSEAFF. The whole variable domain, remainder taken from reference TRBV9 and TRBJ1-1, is DSGVTQTPKHLITATGQRVTLRCSPRSGDLSVYWYQQSLDQGLQFLIQYYNGEERAKGNILERFSAQQFPDLHSELNLSSLELGDSALYFCASSPGTGARSEAFFGQGTRLTVV.

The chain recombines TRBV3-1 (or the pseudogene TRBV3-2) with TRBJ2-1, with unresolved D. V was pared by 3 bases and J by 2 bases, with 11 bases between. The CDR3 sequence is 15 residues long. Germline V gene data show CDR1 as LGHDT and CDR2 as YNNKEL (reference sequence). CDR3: CASSHSTLTYNEQFF. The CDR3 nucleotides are TGTGCCAGCAGCCACTCCACCCTAACCTACAATGAGCAGTTCTTC.

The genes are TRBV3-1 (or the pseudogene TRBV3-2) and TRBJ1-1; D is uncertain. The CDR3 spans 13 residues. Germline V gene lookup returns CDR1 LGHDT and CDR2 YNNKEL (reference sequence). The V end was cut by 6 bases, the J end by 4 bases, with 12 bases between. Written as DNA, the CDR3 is TGTGCCAGCAGACAGAGCTTAGTCACTGAAGCTTTCTTT. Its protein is CASRQSLVTEAFF.

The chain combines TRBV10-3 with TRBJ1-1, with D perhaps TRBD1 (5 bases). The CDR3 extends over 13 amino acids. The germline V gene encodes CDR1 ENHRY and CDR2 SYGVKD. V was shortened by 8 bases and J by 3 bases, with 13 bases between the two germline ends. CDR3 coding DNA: TGTGCCATCGGACCAAGAGGGGACACTGAAGCTTTCTTT. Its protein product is CAIGPRGDTEAFF.

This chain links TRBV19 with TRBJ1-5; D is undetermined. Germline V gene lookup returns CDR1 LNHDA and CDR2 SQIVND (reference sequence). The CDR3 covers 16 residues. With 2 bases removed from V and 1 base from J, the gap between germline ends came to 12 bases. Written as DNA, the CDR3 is TGTGCCAGTAGTATAAAGCCTCTCACGAGCAATCAGCCCCAGCATTTT. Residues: CASSIKPLTSNQPQHF.

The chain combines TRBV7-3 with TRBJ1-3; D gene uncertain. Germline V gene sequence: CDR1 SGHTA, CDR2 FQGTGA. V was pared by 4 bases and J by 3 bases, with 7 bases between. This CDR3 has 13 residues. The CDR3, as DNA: TGTGCCAGCAGCTCGCCAGGTGGAAACACCATATATTTT. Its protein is CASSSPGGNTIYF.

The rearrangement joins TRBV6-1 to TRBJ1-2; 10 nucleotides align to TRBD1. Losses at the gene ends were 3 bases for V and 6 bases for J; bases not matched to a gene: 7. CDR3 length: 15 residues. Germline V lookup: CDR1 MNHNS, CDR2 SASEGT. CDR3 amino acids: CASSEPGTGDNGYTF. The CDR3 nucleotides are TGTGCCAGCAGTGAGCCAGGGACAGGGGATAATGGCTACACCTTC.

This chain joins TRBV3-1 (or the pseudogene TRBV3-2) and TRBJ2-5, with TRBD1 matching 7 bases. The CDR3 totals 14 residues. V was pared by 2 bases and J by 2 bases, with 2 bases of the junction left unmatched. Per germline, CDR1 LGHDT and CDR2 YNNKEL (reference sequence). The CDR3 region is CASSQRRGQETQYF. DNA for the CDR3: TGTGCCAGCAGCCAACGCAGGGGGCAAGAGACCCAGTACTTC.